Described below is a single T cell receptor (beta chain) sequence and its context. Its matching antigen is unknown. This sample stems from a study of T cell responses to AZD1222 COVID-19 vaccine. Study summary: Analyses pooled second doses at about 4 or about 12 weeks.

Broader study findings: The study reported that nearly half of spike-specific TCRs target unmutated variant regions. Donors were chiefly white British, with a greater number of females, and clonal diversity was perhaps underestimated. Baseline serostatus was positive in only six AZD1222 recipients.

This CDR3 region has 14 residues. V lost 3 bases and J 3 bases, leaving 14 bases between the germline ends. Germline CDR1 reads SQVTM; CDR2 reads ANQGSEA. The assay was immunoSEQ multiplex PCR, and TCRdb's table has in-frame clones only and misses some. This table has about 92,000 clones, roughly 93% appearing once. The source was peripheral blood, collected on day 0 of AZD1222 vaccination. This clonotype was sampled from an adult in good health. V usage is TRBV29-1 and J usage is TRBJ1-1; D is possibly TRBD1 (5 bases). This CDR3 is CSVEKGPADTEAFF. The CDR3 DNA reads TGCAGCGTTGAGAAGGGGCCGGCCGACACTGAAGCTTTCTTT.